What follows are 14 T cell receptor beta chains derived from one specimen sequenced in a study of tumor and adjacent non-tumor tissue in lung cancer. Three rounds of nested PCR, following a modified ARM-PCR protocol, produced the TCRbeta library. MiXCR, run by TCRdb on the multiplex PCR reads, gives a single entry per CDR3 protein. The sample yields some 90,000 distinct CDR3 sequences, roughly three fifths seen once. No cell sorting was done before RNA was extracted from the tissue. Material: lung tumor tissue. The receptors were sampled from a man between 65 and 85 years old with non-small cell lung cancer.

This clonotype appeared many times. The chain is built from TRBV29-1 and TRBJ2-5; either TRBD1 or TRBD2 may fit D (6 bases each). This CDR3 comprises 14 residues. The germline CDR1 and CDR2 sequences are SQVTM and ANQGSEA. V lost 7 bases, J lost 5 bases, and 20 bases lay in between. In DNA, the CDR3 is TGCAGCGGAGGGGGACTCAACGGCAGGGAGACCCAGTACTTC. Translated, it gives CSGGGLNGRETQYF.

This clonotype was seen only a few times. The rearrangement joins TRBV7-8 to TRBJ1-5, with no clear D. Trimming removed 0 bases at V and 0 bases at J, with 21 bases between. This CDR3 has 20 residues. Germline CDR1 and CDR2: SGHVS and FQNEAQ. The CDR3 sequence: CASSLAASSTNRYSNQPQHF. The CDR3 DNA follows: TGTGCCAGCAGCTTAGCGGCCAGCTCAACGAACAGATATAGCAATCAGCCCCAGCATTTT.

With respect to this clonotype: This may stem from a read error, because a much larger clone lies one nucleotide away. The chain links TRBV11-2 to TRBJ2-7; D uncertain. The CDR3 covers 15 residues. Germline V gene lookup returns CDR1 SGHAT and CDR2 FQNNGV. The CDR3 DNA reads as TGTGCCAGCAGCCGAGCAGGAGAAGCCTCCTACGGGCAGTACTTC. This translates into CASSRAGEASYGQYF.

About this clonotype itself: The junction departs from the called germline gene at one end, perhaps through a read error. This chain joins TRBV6-5 and TRBJ2-7; the D gene is possibly TRBD1 (5 bases). The germline CDR1 and CDR2 sequences are MNHEY and SVGAGI. The CDR3 length is 14 residues. CDR3 region: CASRRQRPAYEQYF. The CDR3 nucleotides read TGTGCCAGCAGACGACAGAGACCAGCCTATGAGCAGTACTTC.

Remarks on this clonotype: Given a much more abundant clone one base away, this may be a read error. The rearrangement uses TRBV7-9 and TRBJ2-7; no clear D. The length of the CDR3 is 11 residues. Germline CDR1 and CDR2: SEHNR and FQNEAQ (reference sequence). Written as DNA, the CDR3 is TGTACCAGCATGTCTACCTACGAGCAGTACTTC. It specifies CTSMSTYEQYF.

The sample holds one count of this clonotype. This rearrangement joins TRBV20-1 to TRBJ2-1; no firm D call. This CDR3 has 12 amino acids. Germline CDR1 reads DFQATT; CDR2 reads SNEGSKA (reference sequence). Trimming cost V 7 bases and J 6 bases, with 13 bases left between them. CDR3 amino acids: CSVIVNSNEQFF. The CDR3 DNA reads as TGCAGTGTCATAGTAAATTCCAATGAGCAGTTCTTC.

About this clonotype itself: Mismatch with germline at one junction end may stem from a read error. This chain connects TRBV4-1 to TRBJ2-1; 7 nucleotides agree with TRBD2. Germline CDR1 MGHRA, CDR2 YSYEKL. This CDR3 spans 16 amino acids. In nucleotides, the CDR3 is TGCGCCAGCAGCCGCACAGCGGGAAGGGCCTACGATGAGCAGTTCTTC. This codes for CASSRTAGRAYDEQFF.

The V gene is TRBV29-1, the J gene TRBJ2-7; D is ambiguous. With 0 bases removed from V and 9 bases from J, the gap between germline ends came to 18 bases. The germline V gene encodes CDR1 SQVTM and CDR2 ANQGSEA. CDR3 length: 14 amino acids. CDR3 residues: CSVEEHGSANAQYF. CDR3 bases: TGCAGCGTTGAAGAACATGGGTCGGCAAACGCGCAGTACTTC.

Of note for this clonotype: A much more abundant neighbour one base away suggests this may be a read error. J is TRBJ1-5 and V is TRBV10-2, with 9 bases matching TRBD1. In germline, CDR1 is WSHSY, CDR2 SAAADI. The CDR3 is made up of 14 amino acids. The CDR3 nucleotides read TGCGCCAGCAGGGGGACAGGGATCAACCAGCCCCTGCATTTT. Its translation: CASRGTGINQPLHF.

This clonotype has at least ten counts. The chain links TRBV12-3 or TRBV12-4 to TRBJ2-7, with TRBD2 identical over 11 bases. V was pared by 0 bases and J by 4 bases, with 5 bases of the junction left unmatched. The CDR3 consists of 16 residues. The CDR3 loop reads CASSLASASGRYEQYF. CDR3 coding DNA: TGTGCCAGCAGTTTAGCATCGGCTAGCGGGAGGTACGAGCAGTACTTC.

To note about this clonotype: One end of the junction fails to match germline, which may point to a read error. The chain couples TRBV10-1 to TRBJ2-1; 10 bases agree with TRBD2. Looked up from germline, CDR1 is WNHNN and CDR2 is SYGVQD (reference sequence). This CDR3 comprises 14 residues. The CDR3 bases are TGCCCCAGTAGTTATAGCGGGAGGAAGGGTGAGAAGTTCTTC. Its protein is CPSSYSGRKGEKFF.

In its sample, this clonotype ranks as medium-sized. V usage is TRBV11-2 and J usage is TRBJ1-5; no firm D call. CDR3 length: 13 residues. Trimming stripped 3 bases from V and 6 bases from J, with 9 bases between. Germline V gene sequence: CDR1 SGHAT, CDR2 FQNNGV. The CDR3 is CASSLTLGQPQHF. CDR3 DNA sequence: TGTGCCAGCAGCTTGACTCTGGGTCAGCCCCAGCATTTT.

The chain couples TRBV9 to TRBJ2-7; 7 bases map to TRBD2. Germline CDR1 SGDLS, CDR2 YYNGEE. J gave up 5 bases and V 0 bases, and 5 bases lay outside the gene matches. The CDR3 has 14 amino acids. This CDR3 reads CASSVVAGVDEQYF. The CDR3 coding sequence is TGTGCCAGCAGCGTAGTGGCGGGAGTTGACGAGCAGTACTTC.

This clonotype appeared a few times. V and J are TRBV30 and TRBJ1-2; TRBD1 agrees at 9 bases. The length of the CDR3 is 14 residues. V dropped 5 bases and J dropped 4; count of bases not matched to a gene: 8. Germline V gene data show CDR1 as GTSNPN and CDR2 as SVGIG (reference sequence). For the CDR3, the DNA is TGTGCCTGGCGTGCCCAGGGACAGGGCTATGGCTACACCTTC. It codes for CAWRAQGQGYGYTF.